This is a list of T cell receptor beta chains from one sample in a study of T cells after yellow fever vaccination. TCRdb passed the 5' RACE reads through MiXCR, listing each CDR3 protein once. The data hold some 390,000 distinct CDR3 sequences, with roughly a sixth observed a single time. This material consisted of PBMCs, taken before the yellow fever booster vaccination. The receptors stem from a man younger than 35 who received the YFV17D yellow fever vaccine. Both conserved end residues are trimmed from each CDR3. Fields, in order: CDR3 protein, J gene, V gene.

CDR3 protein: ASSLNGGFQGTEAF
J gene: TRBJ1-1
V gene: TRBV5-1

CDR3 protein: ASSEYVGPANTEAF
J gene: TRBJ1-1
V gene: TRBV25-1

CDR3 protein: ASSDTRQSGEQY
J gene: TRBJ2-7
V gene: TRBV7-6

CDR3 protein: ASKTQLDRNTIY
J gene: TRBJ1-3
V gene: TRBV19

CDR3 protein: SARDPSGGIQETQY
J gene: TRBJ2-5
V gene: TRBV20-1

CDR3 protein: ASSITGLNEKLF
J gene: TRBJ1-4
V gene: TRBV7-2

CDR3 protein: ASSSTGGDYGYT
J gene: TRBJ1-2
V gene: TRBV28

CDR3 protein: SARPHPRGDEAF
J gene: TRBJ1-1
V gene: TRBV20-1

CDR3 protein: ASGRSLAGAQY
J gene: TRBJ2-5
V gene: TRBV12-3/TRBV12-4

CDR3 protein: ASSQEPTGPGELF
J gene: TRBJ2-2
V gene: TRBV4-2

CDR3 protein: ASSLYGDKGTYEQY
J gene: TRBJ2-7
V gene: TRBV7-2

CDR3 protein: AISMGQSYEQY
J gene: TRBJ2-7
V gene: TRBV10-3

CDR3 protein: ASSPGRRGVTTKNIQY
J gene: TRBJ2-4
V gene: TRBV18

CDR3 protein: ASSTRTGPNYGYT
J gene: TRBJ1-2
V gene: TRBV4-1

CDR3 protein: SYDRFTEAF
J gene: TRBJ1-1
V gene: TRBV20-1

CDR3 protein: ASSLAWAGRETQY
J gene: TRBJ2-5
V gene: TRBV7-2

CDR3 protein: ASSYQAGQETQY
J gene: TRBJ2-5
V gene: TRBV6-5

CDR3 protein: SARGVLAGRNEQF
J gene: TRBJ2-1
V gene: TRBV20-1

CDR3 protein: ASSLGGRGYTEAF
J gene: TRBJ1-1
V gene: TRBV13

CDR3 protein: ASAPAGTAYGYT
J gene: TRBJ1-2
V gene: TRBV10-2

CDR3 protein: ASSPGVSSYEQY
J gene: TRBJ2-7
V gene: TRBV5-1

CDR3 protein: ASTQWTGGVAYEQY
J gene: TRBJ2-7
V gene: TRBV12-3/TRBV12-4

CDR3 protein: ASSSPLGAGVRTDTQY
J gene: TRBJ2-3
V gene: TRBV7-2

CDR3 protein: ASSRRLITGTGYPGANVLT
J gene: TRBJ2-6
V gene: TRBV4-3

CDR3 protein: ASSFPNEAF
J gene: TRBJ1-1
V gene: TRBV7-9

CDR3 protein: ASSLVGDNEKLF
J gene: TRBJ1-4
V gene: TRBV7-2

CDR3 protein: ASSQDIGQGRNQPQH
J gene: TRBJ1-5
V gene: TRBV4-3

CDR3 protein: ATSEAGQAGYQPQH
J gene: TRBJ1-5
V gene: TRBV24-1

CDR3 protein: ASSFSAGINTGELF
J gene: TRBJ2-2
V gene: TRBV7-9

CDR3 protein: ASNWDFLGYT
J gene: TRBJ1-2
V gene: TRBV2

CDR3 protein: ASSSFPTTGENTEAF
J gene: TRBJ1-1
V gene: TRBV7-8

CDR3 protein: ASSPRQGRGTGELF
J gene: TRBJ2-2
V gene: TRBV18

CDR3 protein: ASSQDSMLDTEAF
J gene: TRBJ1-1
V gene: TRBV4-3

CDR3 protein: ASSSGTMNSPLH
J gene: TRBJ1-6
V gene: TRBV5-1

CDR3 protein: ASSLDLDYEQY
J gene: TRBJ2-7
V gene: TRBV4-2

CDR3 protein: ASSLVRTASGGTDTQY
J gene: TRBJ2-3
V gene: TRBV5-6

CDR3 protein: ASRRQGGTRMANEKLF
J gene: TRBJ1-4
V gene: TRBV5-5

CDR3 protein: ASSLLEVTMKTEAF
J gene: TRBJ1-1
V gene: TRBV7-3

CDR3 protein: ASKGQGYGYT
J gene: TRBJ1-2
V gene: TRBV28

CDR3 protein: SAAAGTGEETQY
J gene: TRBJ2-5
V gene: TRBV20-1

CDR3 protein: ASSRGRTNTEAF
J gene: TRBJ1-1
V gene: TRBV4-2

CDR3 protein: ASSRTGGDEKLF
J gene: TRBJ1-4
V gene: TRBV6-5

CDR3 protein: ASSASGTGAYEQY
J gene: TRBJ2-7
V gene: TRBV9

CDR3 protein: ASSLVPGTGTEAF
J gene: TRBJ1-1
V gene: TRBV7-9

CDR3 protein: ASSYHSPASYEQY
J gene: TRBJ2-7
V gene: TRBV6-5

CDR3 protein: ASSLAIAGELF
J gene: TRBJ2-2
V gene: TRBV2

CDR3 protein: ASSAWGDTEAF
J gene: TRBJ1-1
V gene: TRBV7-9

CDR3 protein: ASSPGSGYNEQF
J gene: TRBJ2-1
V gene: TRBV7-3

CDR3 protein: ASSYSSVAGYGYT
J gene: TRBJ1-2
V gene: TRBV6-5

CDR3 protein: ASSYRGYAEAF
J gene: TRBJ1-1
V gene: TRBV6-5

CDR3 protein: ASSLAAGLTDTQY
J gene: TRBJ2-3
V gene: TRBV5-4

CDR3 protein: ASSRSGRPDTQY
J gene: TRBJ2-3
V gene: TRBV6-1

CDR3 protein: GSSQDYRTDTQY
J gene: TRBJ2-3
V gene: TRBV4-2

CDR3 protein: ASSYSVLAAGDTQY
J gene: TRBJ2-3
V gene: TRBV6-5

CDR3 protein: ATSDSVAGMGDTQY
J gene: TRBJ2-3
V gene: TRBV24-1

CDR3 protein: ASSLRAPTGVEAKNIQY
J gene: TRBJ2-4
V gene: TRBV5-1

CDR3 protein: ASSATATDTQY
J gene: TRBJ2-3
V gene: TRBV9

CDR3 protein: ASSLGGTSYEQY
J gene: TRBJ2-7
V gene: TRBV7-6

CDR3 protein: ASSDRVSTDTQY
J gene: TRBJ2-3
V gene: TRBV5-1